The rows below give T cell receptor beta chains drawn from one sample of a study of T cell repertoires in cytomegalovirus infection. Each CDR3 protein gets one entry after TCRdb re-called the reads with MiXCR. The table includes fewer than 200,000 distinct CDR3 sequences, around 15% detected once. Sequenced material: PBMCs. These receptors all come from a human donor in good health (CMV status not recorded). Some clones in this sample may be carry-over from other donors' samples. Each CDR3 is given with its conserved first and last residue. D genes are given only for firm matches. Rows may omit the clone size; those that give it use once, few, many or a size class.

j_call,v_call,clone_size,d_call,cdr3_nt,cdr3_aa
TRBJ1-1,TRBV3-1,NA,NA,TGTGCCAGCAGCCAAGATGGTGAAGCTTTCTTT,CASSQDGEAFF
TRBJ1-4,TRBV28,few,NA,TGTGCCAGCAGTTCGAACGCTTTTAATGAAAAACTGTTTTTT,CASSSNAFNEKLFF
TRBJ2-2,TRBV6-6,few,TRBD2,TGTGCCAGCAGTTACGGCGGGAGCGGGGAGCTGTTTTTT,CASSYGGSGELFF
TRBJ1-1,TRBV29-1,few,NA,TGCAGCGTTGACAAGACTGAAGCTTTCTTT,CSVDKTEAFF
TRBJ2-5,TRBV29-1,few,TRBD2,TGCAGCGTTCCCCCAGCGGGAGGCCTCCAAGAGACCCAGTACTTC,CSVPPAGGLQETQYF
TRBJ2-7,TRBV7-6,few,NA,TGTGCCAGCAGCTTAGGGGAGACCTACGAGCAGTACTTC,CASSLGETYEQYF
TRBJ2-3,TRBV5-6,NA,NA,TGTGCCAGCAGCTTGGGGGGGGCTCCATCCGTGGGTACGCAGTATTTT,CASSLGGAPSVGTQYF
TRBJ1-6,TRBV6-1,many,NA,TGTGCCAGCAGTGTAACCAGCTCCTATAATTCACCCCTCCACTTT,CASSVTSSYNSPLHF
TRBJ1-2,TRBV20-1,many,NA,TGCAGTGCTAGAGATCATCGGGGCCCCTATGGCTACACCTTC,CSARDHRGPYGYTF
TRBJ1-6,TRBV20-1,few,TRBD1,TGCAGTGCTAGAGGGGGCCCGGGGACAGAGAATTCACCCCTCCACTTT,CSARGGPGTENSPLHF
TRBJ2-7,TRBV3-1,few,NA,TGTGCCAGCAGCCGTGCATCCGAGCAGTACTTC,CASSRASEQYF
TRBJ1-5,TRBV12-3/TRBV12-4,few,NA,TGTGCCAGCAGTTTTGGGAATTATGGCAATCAGCCCCAGCATTTT,CASSFGNYGNQPQHF
TRBJ1-2,TRBV25-1,NA,NA,TGTGCCAGCAGTGGACAGCTAAACTATGGCTACACCTTC,CASSGQLNYGYTF
TRBJ2-3,TRBV12-5,few,TRBD2,TGTGCTAGTGGTTTGGTAATAGCGGGAGTAGCAGATACGCAGTATTTT,CASGLVIAGVADTQYF
TRBJ1-1,TRBV19,few,TRBD1,TGTGCCAGTAGTGGGACAGGGAGGCAGAACACTGAAGCTTTCTTT,CASSGTGRQNTEAFF
TRBJ1-1,TRBV7-2,many,NA,TGTGCCAGCAGCCCCTTGGGGGGGAGGACTGAAGCTTTCTTT,CASSPLGGRTEAFF
TRBJ1-1,TRBV7-8,NA,NA,TGTGCCAGCAGCTCCTCGAAGGGGCATGAAGCTTTCTTT,CASSSSKGHEAFF
TRBJ1-1,TRBV7-9,few,NA,TGTGCCAGCAGCTTAGAGGGGGTAGTCGGAGCTTTCTTT,CASSLEGVVGAFF
TRBJ1-2,TRBV19,many,TRBD1,TGTGCCAGCCGGGACAGGGATAACTATGGCTACACCTTC,CASRDRDNYGYTF
TRBJ2-5,TRBV6-2/TRBV6-3,many,TRBD2,TGTGCCAGCAGTTACCCCCTGGTAGCGGGAGTGAACACAGAGACCCAGTACTTC,CASSYPLVAGVNTETQYF
TRBJ2-5,TRBV6-2/TRBV6-3,few,NA,TGTGCCAGCAGCCGTGGACAGAGAGGAGAGACCCAGTACTTC,CASSRGQRGETQYF
TRBJ2-3,TRBV7-2,many,NA,TGTGCCAGCAGGACGGGGGATACGCAGTATTTT,CASRTGDTQYF
TRBJ2-7,TRBV7-9,few,NA,TGTGCCAGCAGCCCCCCCCGGGGTTTCTACGAGCAGTACTTC,CASSPPRGFYEQYF
TRBJ2-7,TRBV7-8,many,NA,TGTGCCAGCAGCTTGCCTGGAGGGGGCCGTGGATACGAGCAGTACTTC,CASSLPGGGRGYEQYF
TRBJ2-3,TRBV28,many,TRBD2,TGTGCCAGCAGGCTACTAGCGGAATTTGGCACAGATACGCAGTATTTT,CASRLLAEFGTDTQYF
TRBJ2-7,TRBV7-2,many,NA,TGTGCCAGCAGCCGAGTACAGGGTAGACCGGAGCAGTACTTC,CASSRVQGRPEQYF
TRBJ1-2,TRBV7-2,many,NA,TGTGCCAGCAGCCATAAGGCGGCTAATCAGTATGGCTACACCTTC,CASSHKAANQYGYTF
TRBJ1-2,TRBV12-3/TRBV12-4,few,NA,TGTGCCAGTTCCCCCGGGACAACCTATGGCTACACCTTC,CASSPGTTYGYTF
TRBJ2-1,TRBV14,few,NA,TGTGCCAGCAGCCAAGATCGTCGGCGGGATGAGCAGTTCTTC,CASSQDRRRDEQFF
TRBJ2-4,TRBV18,NA,TRBD1,TGTGCCAGCTCACCGGACAGGCAAAAAAACATTCAGTACTTC,CASSPDRQKNIQYF
TRBJ2-1,TRBV6-5,many,NA,TGTGCCACCCGACATAACAATGAGCAGTTCTTC,CATRHNNEQFF
TRBJ2-7,TRBV6-1,many,NA,TGTGCCAGCAGTGAGGGGGGAATCTCCTACGAGCAGTACTTC,CASSEGGISYEQYF
TRBJ1-5,TRBV18,few,NA,TGTGCCAGCTCACCCGGGACGTCGGAGGTTATCTTT,CASSPGTSEVIF
TRBJ1-5,TRBV7-9,many,TRBD1,TGTGCCAGCAGTAACGCCGGGACAGGGGACAATCAGCCCCAGCATTTT,CASSNAGTGDNQPQHF
TRBJ1-1,TRBV7-2,many,NA,TGTGCCAGCAGCCCACGGTCAGGGGAGGGCACTGAAGCTTTCTTT,CASSPRSGEGTEAFF
TRBJ2-2,TRBV28,few,NA,TGTGCCAGCAGTCACAGGCTCCGAGGCACCGGGGAGCTGTTTTTT,CASSHRLRGTGELFF
TRBJ1-3,TRBV28,many,NA,TGTGCCAGCAGCCACCCCCCTGGAAACACCATATATTTT,CASSHPPGNTIYF
TRBJ1-1,TRBV7-3,few,NA,TGTGCCAGCAGCCAAAGGGGATTTACTGAAGCTTTCTTT,CASSQRGFTEAFF
TRBJ2-6,TRBV7-9,many,NA,TGTGCCAGCAGCCACGGCCCCGGAAGCTCTGGGGCCAACGTCCTGACTTTC,CASSHGPGSSGANVLTF
TRBJ2-7,TRBV7-8,once,TRBD1,TGTGCCAGCAGCCAAAACAGGGGGCAAGGCGAGCAGTACTTC,CASSQNRGQGEQYF
TRBJ1-1,TRBV7-2,many,NA,TGTGCCAGCAGCTTCACCACCCGAGGCTCATTATCAGCTTTCTTT,CASSFTTRGSLSAFF
TRBJ1-1,TRBV19,NA,NA,TGTGCCAGTAGTTTTGAGTCGAACACTGAAGCTTTCTTT,CASSFESNTEAFF
TRBJ2-5,TRBV5-4,NA,TRBD2,TGTGCCAGCAGCCCGGCCCCGACTAGCGGGAGCGGAAAGACCCAGTACTTC,CASSPAPTSGSGKTQYF
TRBJ2-3,TRBV7-8,few,NA,TGTGCCAGCAGCTTAGGAGGCGGTTCGGCAGATACGCAGTATTTT,CASSLGGGSADTQYF
TRBJ1-2,TRBV7-8,many,NA,TGTGCCAGCAGCTTTGCGTTGGGGTTTCACTATGGCTACACCTTC,CASSFALGFHYGYTF
TRBJ2-3,TRBV12-3/TRBV12-4,few,TRBD1,TGTGCCAGCAGTCCACAGGGGAACGTGGATACGCAGTATTTT,CASSPQGNVDTQYF
TRBJ1-1,TRBV5-1,many,TRBD1,TGCGCCAGCAGCCCTAAACGATCTACAGGGGAGAGGGGGAACACTGAAGCTTTCTTT,CASSPKRSTGERGNTEAFF
TRBJ2-7,TRBV28,NA,NA,TGTGCCAGCTCCCCCCGAAGCGGACGTTTGGGAGAGCAGTACTTC,CASSPRSGRLGEQYF
TRBJ1-1,TRBV2,many,NA,TGTGCCAGCAGGGAGGGGCCTTGGGCCACTGAAGCTTTCTTT,CASREGPWATEAFF
TRBJ1-5,TRBV28,NA,NA,TGTGCCAGCAGTTTTAGTTCGGGGCTTAATTATAGCAATCAGCCCCAGCATTTT,CASSFSSGLNYSNQPQHF
TRBJ2-1,TRBV29-1,NA,TRBD2,TGCAGCGTTGAGCCCCTTAGCGGGAGGGAAGGTGAGCAGTTCTTC,CSVEPLSGREGEQFF
TRBJ2-3,TRBV7-2,many,NA,TGTGCCAGCAGCCCCGGAGGGGCTGGGGAGGATACGCAGTATTTT,CASSPGGAGEDTQYF